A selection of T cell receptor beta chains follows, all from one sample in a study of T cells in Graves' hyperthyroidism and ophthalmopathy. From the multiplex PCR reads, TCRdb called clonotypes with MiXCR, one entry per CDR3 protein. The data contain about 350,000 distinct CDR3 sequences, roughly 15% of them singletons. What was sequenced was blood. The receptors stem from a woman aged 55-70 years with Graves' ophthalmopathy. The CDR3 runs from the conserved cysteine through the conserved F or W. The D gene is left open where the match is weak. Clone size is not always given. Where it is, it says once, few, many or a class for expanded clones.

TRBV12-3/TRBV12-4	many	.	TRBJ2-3	TGTGCCAGCAGTCCGGGGCGGGATAGCACAGATACGCAGTATTTT	CASSPGRDSTDTQYF
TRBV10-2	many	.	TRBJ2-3	TGCGCCAGCAGTGTTTGGTTAGCGGACAGCACAGATACGCAGTATTTT	CASSVWLADSTDTQYF
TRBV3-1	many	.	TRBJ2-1	TGTGCCAGCAGCATTAGCGGAACCTACAATGAGCAGTTCTTC	CASSISGTYNEQFF
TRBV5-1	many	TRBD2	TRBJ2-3	TGCGCCAGCAGGGGACTAGCGGGAGCAGATACGCAGTATTTT	CASRGLAGADTQYF
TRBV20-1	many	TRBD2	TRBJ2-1	TGCAGTGCTATCCCCTCTGGGGGGTCTAGCGGGGGAAATGAGCAGTTCTTC	CSAIPSGGSSGGNEQFF
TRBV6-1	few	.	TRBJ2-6	TGTGCCAGCAGTGAAATCTGGGGCAGGGCTGGGGCCAACGTCCTGACTTTC	CASSEIWGRAGANVLTF
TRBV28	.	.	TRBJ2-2	TGTGCCAGCAGTTTACTATACGCCGGGGAGCTGTTTTTT	CASSLLYAGELFF
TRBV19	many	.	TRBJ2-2	TGTGCCAGTAGTCCCCCAATCGAAACCGGGGAGCTGTTTTTT	CASSPPIETGELFF
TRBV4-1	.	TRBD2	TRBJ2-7	TGCGCCAGCAGCCAAGATCATGGGCCTAGCGGGACCTACGAGCAGTACTTC	CASSQDHGPSGTYEQYF
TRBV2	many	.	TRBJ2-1	TGTGCCAGCAGTGTCGACTACAATGAGCAGTTCTTC	CASSVDYNEQFF
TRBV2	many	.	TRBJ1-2	TGTGCCAGCAGTGAAAGGCGGTCGGGAGCTAACTATGGCTACACCTTC	CASSERRSGANYGYTF
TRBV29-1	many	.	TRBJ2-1	TGCAGCGCTTATATATCGGGCTACAATGAGCAGTTCTTC	CSAYISGYNEQFF
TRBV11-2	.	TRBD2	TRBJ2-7	TGTGCCAGCAGCTTAGACGTCCTAGCGGGAGGGAGCGAGCAGTACTTC	CASSLDVLAGGSEQYF
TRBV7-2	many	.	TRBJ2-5	TGTGCCAGCAGCCGTTACAGTGGGGAAGAGACCCAGTACTTC	CASSRYSGEETQYF
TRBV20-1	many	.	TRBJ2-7	TGCAGCGGGGGCAGGTCCGCCTACGAGCAGTACTTC	CSGGRSAYEQYF
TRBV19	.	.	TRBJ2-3	TGTGCCAGTAGTATGGGGTTTTCGGTCCTGATCACAGATACGCAGTATTTT	CASSMGFSVLITDTQYF
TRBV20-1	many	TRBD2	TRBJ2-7	TGCAGTGCTAGTAGCGGGGAGGGCGAGCAGTACTTC	CSASSGEGEQYF
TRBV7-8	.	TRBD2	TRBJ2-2	TGTGCCAGCAGCTTCGGACGCGGGAGGTATCACGGGGAGCTGTTTTTT	CASSFGRGRYHGELFF
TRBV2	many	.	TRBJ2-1	TGTGCCAGCAGTGGGGTCTCAACCTACAATGAGCAGTTCTTC	CASSGVSTYNEQFF
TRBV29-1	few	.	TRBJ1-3	TGCAGCGTTGACGGACAGTTAGGAAACACCATATATTTT	CSVDGQLGNTIYF
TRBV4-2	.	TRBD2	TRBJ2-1	TGTGCCAGCAGCCAAGATCTAGCGGGAGTCGGCAATGAGCAGTTCTTC	CASSQDLAGVGNEQFF
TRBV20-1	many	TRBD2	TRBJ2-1	TGCAGTGCTAGAGATTCGTTTGGGACTAGCGGGAATAATGAGCAGTTCTTC	CSARDSFGTSGNNEQFF
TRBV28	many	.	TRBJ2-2	TGTGCCAGCCGTCTTGGCGGGCCCACCGGGGAGCTGTTTTTT	CASRLGGPTGELFF
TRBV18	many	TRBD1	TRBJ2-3	TGTGCCAGCTCACCCTCACAGGGGGGTACGCAGTATTTT	CASSPSQGGTQYF
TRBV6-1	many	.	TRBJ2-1	TGTGCCAGCAGTAGCAGGCCTAGCGGCACCTTTGGGGGCGATGAGCAGTTCTTC	CASSSRPSGTFGGDEQFF
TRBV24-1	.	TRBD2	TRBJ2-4	TGTGCCACCAGTGCCGCTACTAGCGGGAGTAACATTCAGTACTTC	CATSAATSGSNIQYF
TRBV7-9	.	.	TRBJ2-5	TGTGCCAGCACCCCAGGTCTGGAGGGTGGGACCCAGTACTTC	CASTPGLEGGTQYF
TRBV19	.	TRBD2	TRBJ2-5	TGTGCCAGTAGTACAAGACTAGCGGGAGGGCAAGAGACCCAGTACTTC	CASSTRLAGGQETQYF
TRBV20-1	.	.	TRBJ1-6	TGCAGTGCTAGAGACGACAGGAATTCACCCCTCCACTTT	CSARDDRNSPLHF
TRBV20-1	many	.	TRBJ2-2	TGCAGTGCTAGAGATGAAGGCGAGGAGACGAACACCGGGGAGCTGTTTTTT	CSARDEGEETNTGELFF
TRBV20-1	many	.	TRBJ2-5	TGCAGTGCCGAGCAGGGCCGAGAGACCCAGTACTTC	CSAEQGRETQYF
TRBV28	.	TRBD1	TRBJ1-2	TGTGCCAGCATCCAAACAGGGGGTGGTGGCTACACCTTC	CASIQTGGGGYTF
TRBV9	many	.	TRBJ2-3	TGTGCCAGCAGCGTAGCGGGGGATACGCAGTATTTT	CASSVAGDTQYF
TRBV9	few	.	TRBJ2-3	TGTGCCAGCAGCCCGCGGACAATTAGCACAGATACGCAGTATTTT	CASSPRTISTDTQYF
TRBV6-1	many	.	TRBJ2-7	TGTGCCAGCAGTTACAAGGGCGCCGGACTTGGGGGCGAGCAGTACTTC	CASSYKGAGLGGEQYF
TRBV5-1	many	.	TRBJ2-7	TGCGCCAGCAGCTTGTTGGCCCCCAGCGGCGAGCAGTACTTC	CASSLLAPSGEQYF
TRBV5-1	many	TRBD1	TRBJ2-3	TGCGCCAGCAGCTTGGACAGGGGCTTTCGCACAGATACGCAGTATTTT	CASSLDRGFRTDTQYF
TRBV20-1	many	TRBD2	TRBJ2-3	TGCAGTGCTCCGACTAGCACTCGCACAGATACGCAGTATTTT	CSAPTSTRTDTQYF
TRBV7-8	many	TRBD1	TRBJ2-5	TGTGCCAGCAGCCCCCATGAGGGGGCGGGAGAGACCCAGTACTTC	CASSPHEGAGETQYF
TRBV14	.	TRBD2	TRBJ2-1	TGTGCCAGTTCTAGCGGGAGGGCCCGCAATGAGCAGTTCTTC	CASSSGRARNEQFF
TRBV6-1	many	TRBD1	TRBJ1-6	TGTGCCAGCAGGGCTTCTACAGGGGGTCTTAATTCACCCCTCCACTTT	CASRASTGGLNSPLHF
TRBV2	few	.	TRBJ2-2	TGTGCCAGCAGCAACGCTCCTCCGAACACCGGGGAGCTGTTTTTT	CASSNAPPNTGELFF
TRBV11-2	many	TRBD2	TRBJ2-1	TGTGCCAGCAGCTCCCTCTATGCGGGAGGGGTGTTCTTC	CASSSLYAGGVFF
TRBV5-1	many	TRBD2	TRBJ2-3	TGCGCCAGCACAATAGCGGGAGGGTCCACAGATACGCAGTATTTT	CASTIAGGSTDTQYF
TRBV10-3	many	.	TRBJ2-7	TGTGCCATCAGCAGGGAATCCTACGAGCAGTACTTC	CAISRESYEQYF
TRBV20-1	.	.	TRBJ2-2	TGCAGTGCTAGATTGCGGGGCACCGGGGAGCTGTTTTTT	CSARLRGTGELFF
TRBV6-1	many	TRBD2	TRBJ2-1	TGTGCCAGCAAAGCTAGCGGGAGGGGTCGGCAGTTCTTC	CASKASGRGRQFF
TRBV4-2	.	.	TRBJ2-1	TGTGCCAGCAGCCAAGATCGGGCTAGCGTCTACAATGAGCAGTTCTTC	CASSQDRASVYNEQFF
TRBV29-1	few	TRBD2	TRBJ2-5	TGCAGCGTTGTTCTAGCGGTTTGGCAAGAGACCCAGTACTTC	CSVVLAVWQETQYF
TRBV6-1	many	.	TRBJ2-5	TGTGCCAGCAGTACCTGGCGGGGAGGTGGAGAGACCCAGTACTTC	CASSTWRGGGETQYF
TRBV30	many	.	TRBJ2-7	TGTGCCTGGAGTACGACCTACGAGCAGTACTTC	CAWSTTYEQYF
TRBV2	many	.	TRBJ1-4	TGTGCCGTCCCCGGACGGACTAATGAAAAACTGTTTTTT	CAVPGRTNEKLFF
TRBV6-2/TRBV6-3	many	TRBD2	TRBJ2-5	TGTGCCAGCAGTCCCGGACTAGCGGGAGTATTTGAGACCCAGTACTTC	CASSPGLAGVFETQYF
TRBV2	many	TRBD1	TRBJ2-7	TGTGCCAGCGGGGGACAGGGGGCGGCTCTTGGGGAGCAGTACTTC	CASGGQGAALGEQYF
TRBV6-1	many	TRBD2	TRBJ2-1	TGTGCCAGCAGTGAAGGGACTAGCGTGGGCAATGAGCAGTTCTTC	CASSEGTSVGNEQFF
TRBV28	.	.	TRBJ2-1	TGTACCAGCAAAACTAGTAACAATGAGCAGTTCTTC	CTSKTSNNEQFF
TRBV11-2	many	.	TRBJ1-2	TGTGCCACCCAGGGACGGAGCTATGGCTACACCTTC	CATQGRSYGYTF
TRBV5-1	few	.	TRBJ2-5	TGCGCCAGCAGCCAAACCCCGGGTCCCACCGGAGAGACCCAGTACTTC	CASSQTPGPTGETQYF
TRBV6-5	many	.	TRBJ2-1	TGTGCCAGCATCCCCCCCGATGGGTATGAGCAGTTCTTC	CASIPPDGYEQFF